This TCR beta chain was profiled in a study of multiple sclerosis patients with progressive multifocal leukoencephalopathy. Measured with immunoSEQ multiplex PCR; TCRdb has only the in-frame clones, and not every one. The sample has around 27,000 clones; 90% are singletons. Time point denoted: more than ten months of natalizumab therapy. Looked up from germline, CDR1 is MGHDK and CDR2 is SYGVNS. Trimming took off 6 bases at V and 0 bases at J, with 9 bases between the two ends. The CDR3 extends over 14 amino acids. Material: PBMCs, obtained from a patient treated with natalizumab. The clonotype originates from a human donor with multiple sclerosis. The chain recombines TRBV25-1 with TRBJ1-5; D perhaps matches TRBD1 (5 bases). CDR3 nucleotide sequence: TGTGCCAGCAGGGCTCAGGGTAGCAATCAGCCCCAGCATTTT. Translating it yields CASRAQGSNQPQHF.